Listed here is a single TCR beta chain. The target antigen is unknown. With 7 bases removed from V and 12 bases from J, the gap between germline ends came to 25 bases. Germline values: CDR1 SGHTA, CDR2 FQGNSA. The CDR3 extends over 15 amino acids. As every portion of the isolated RNA was reverse transcribed, the sequencing read expressed TCRB transcripts. Mean read depth for naive, central memory and regulatory T cell samples was 3 million to 4.5 million reads. Assay: immunoSEQ multiplex PCR; the TCRdb copy retains only in-frame clones and omits some. The repertoire holds about 710,000 clones, with around an eighth as singletons. These data are taken from a study of beta chain features in type 1 diabetes. Findings and caveats of the study: More deletions and fewer insertions at VDJ junctions were seen in type 1 diabetes patients. For Type 1 diabetes patients, all four CD4+ subsets carried TCRB CDR3s that were moderately but significantly shorter. Shorter templates might be favored by PCR, and equally so in patients and in controls.

Sorted populations all exceeded 98% purity. V usage is TRBV7-2 and J usage is TRBJ2-1; D might be TRBD1 (6 bases). The receptor was isolated from a man aged 18 to 29 with type 1 diabetes. Specimen: naive CD4+ T cells from blood. CDR3 DNA: TGTGCCAGCACAACCCCCCTACAGGGTACTATAAGGCAGTTCTTC. Translated, it gives CASTTPLQGTIRQFF.